This T cell receptor (beta chain) is drawn from a study of blood T cell repertoires in COVID-19. Generated by immunoSEQ multiplex PCR, the TCRdb table keeps only in-frame clones and is missing some. This sample has roughly 100,000 clones, with around 90% found just once. The germline CDR1 and CDR2 sequences are MDHEN and SYDVKM. V lost 8 bases and J 3 bases, leaving 11 bases between the germline ends. The CDR3 runs to 12 residues. Sequenced: peripheral blood. The chain uses TRBV28 and TRBJ2-7; no clear D. This clonotype originated in a woman in her forties or fifties with COVID-19, enrolled during active disease. The CDR3 sequence: CASETTGYEQYF. DNA of the CDR3: TGTGCCAGCGAAACCACGGGCTACGAGCAGTACTTC.